This TCR beta chain was recovered during a study of regulatory T cells in long-lasting Graves disease. The study's findings and limits: Thyroid tissue went unstudied; only peripheral blood was examined. Possibly, accuracy suffered from the small sample size. Persistent Graves' patients showed less TCR diversity than newly diagnosed ones.

Building the TCR beta libraries relied on iRepertoire HTBI primers, and CDR3 regions underwent Arm-PCR. TCRdb used MiXCR to reprocess the multiplex PCR reads, holding one entry per CDR3 protein. The table lists about 470,000 distinct CDR3 sequences, around a fifth of them singletons. In its sample, this clonotype was seen many times. Its antigen is not identified. V gave up 8 bases and J gave up 1 base, with 5 bases separating them. This CDR3 is built from 11 residues. The time point was: persistent/refractory GD, antithyroid drugs over 5 years with positive TRAb. From PBMCs, RNA was extracted and then used to make the TCR library.

This chain connects TRBV12-3 or TRBV12-4 to TRBJ2-5; D gene ambiguous. The sequences come from peripheral blood mononuclear cells (PBMCs), collected when the disease was refractory, from a patient treated with antithyroid drugs. The receptor was derived from a female donor with Graves disease. CDR3 sequence reads: CASGTQETQYF. CDR3 coding DNA: TGTGCCAGCGGAACCCAAGAGACCCAGTACTTC.